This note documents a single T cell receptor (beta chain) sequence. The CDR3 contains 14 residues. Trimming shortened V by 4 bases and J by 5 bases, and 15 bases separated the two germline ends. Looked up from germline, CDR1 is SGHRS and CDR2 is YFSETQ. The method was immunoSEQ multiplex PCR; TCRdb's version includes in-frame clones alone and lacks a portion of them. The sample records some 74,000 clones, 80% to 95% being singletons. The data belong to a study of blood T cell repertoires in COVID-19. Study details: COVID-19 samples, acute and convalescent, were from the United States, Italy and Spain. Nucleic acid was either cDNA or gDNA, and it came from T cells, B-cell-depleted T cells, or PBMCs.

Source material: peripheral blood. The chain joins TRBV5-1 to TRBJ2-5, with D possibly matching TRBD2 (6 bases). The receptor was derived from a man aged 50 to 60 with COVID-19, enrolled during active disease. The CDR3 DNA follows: TGCGCCAGCAGCCCGGGACTGGAGGGGGAGACCCAGTACTTC. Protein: CASSPGLEGETQYF.